The subject of this entry is one TCR beta chain. Germline CDR1 SGHTA, CDR2 FQGNSA. With 4 bases clipped from V and 0 bases from J, the junction kept 4 bases outside the gene matches. The CDR3 is made up of 18 amino acids. The data are from a study of blood T cell repertoires in COVID-19. In the study overall: Sources were T cells, B-cell-depleted T cells, or PBMCs; the material itself was cDNA or gDNA.

Authors' processing steps: Nucleated cell number was recorded as an estimate derived from reference gene primer amplification. Using immunoSEQ multiplex PCR, the repertoire was profiled, and TCRdb retains in-frame clones only, with some absent. That table supplies the V and J calls and clone size; D and trimming were determined from the DNA. The repertoire consists of approximately 130,000 clones, with around 82% occurring once and the leading ten covering about 5.4%. This clonotype was sampled from a man older than 75 with active or convalescent COVID-19. The rearrangement uses TRBV7-2 and TRBJ2-2, with 14 bases lining up with TRBD2. Sequencing used peripheral blood. CDR3 in amino acids: CASSSRTSGGSNTGELFF. CDR3 in DNA: TGTGCCAGCAGCTCCCGGACTAGCGGGGGGTCGAACACCGGGGAGCTGTTTTTT.